The 21 T cell receptor beta chains in this list originate from one sample, sequenced in a study of blood T cell repertoires in COVID-19. Repertoires were generated with immunoSEQ multiplex PCR, while TCRdb's copy carries only in-frame clones and drops some. The data show 200,000 or so clones, roughly 80% seen once. The specimen sequenced was PBMCs or T cells enriched from blood (not recorded which). Receptors originate from a woman in her forties or fifties who had been exposed to COVID-19.

The chain is built from TRBV7-8 and TRBJ2-7, with 10 bases fitting TRBD2. V was clipped by 5 bases and J by 1 base; unmatched bases: 5. From germline, CDR1 is SGHVS and CDR2 FQNEAQ. The CDR3 runs to 15 residues. CDR3 DNA: TGTGCCAGCAGCGCGACTAGCGGGTTGTCCTACGAGCAGTACTTC. Its protein product is CASSATSGLSYEQYF.

The rearrangement uses TRBV6-1 and TRBJ1-2; D possibly corresponds to TRBD1 (5 bases). Per the germline V gene, CDR1 is MNHNS and CDR2 is SASEGT. Trimming stripped 2 bases from V and 5 bases from J, with 21 bases between. This CDR3 has 17 amino acids. CDR3 sequence (DNA): TGTGCCAGCAGTGAATCCGCTTCCGGCGGGGGGATTTATGGCTACACCTTC. Protein sequence: CASSESASGGGIYGYTF.

V gene TRBV19 combines with J gene TRBJ1-1; tentative D call: TRBD1 (6 bases). The germline V gene encodes CDR1 LNHDA and CDR2 SQIVND (reference sequence). The length of the CDR3 is 13 residues. The ends were cut back, 4 bases at V and 5 bases at J, with 11 bases in the middle. CDR3 loop: CASSRNRVTEAFF. The DNA of the CDR3 is TGTGCCAGTAGTAGGAACAGGGTTACTGAAGCTTTCTTT.

The gene calls are TRBV7-9 and TRBJ1-2; tentatively, D is TRBD1 (6 bases). This CDR3 region has 15 residues. Germline CDR1 and CDR2: SEHNR and FQNEAQ (reference sequence). The ends were cut back, 3 bases at V and 6 bases at J, with 17 bases in the middle. This CDR3 reads CASSLGHPSVDGYTF. The CDR3 DNA reads as TGTGCCAGCAGCTTGGGACACCCCTCGGTGGATGGCTACACCTTC.

The chain employs TRBV30 and TRBJ1-1; possible D gene TRBD1, 5 bases. The CDR3 totals 11 residues. Trimming stripped 8 bases from V and 6 bases from J, with 13 bases between. Per germline, CDR1 GTSNPN and CDR2 SVGIG (reference sequence). CDR3: CAGRQQAEAFF. CDR3 sequence (DNA): TGTGCCGGCCGACAGCAGGCTGAAGCTTTCTTT.

The CDR3 loop reads CASSPTRQGRNSGANVLTF. CDR3 DNA sequence: TGTGCCAGCTCACCCACAAGACAGGGTCGAAACTCTGGGGCCAACGTCCTGACTTTC. The rearrangement uses TRBV18 and TRBJ2-6, with 7 nucleotides matching TRBD1. The germline gives CDR1 KGHSH, CDR2 LQKENI. The V segment lost 3 bases and the J segment 0 bases; nucleotides outside the gene matches: 11. The CDR3 is 19 amino acids. The full variable domain, rest sourced from reference TRBV18 and TRBJ2-6, is NAGVMQNPRHLVRRRGQEARLRCSPMKGHSHVYWYRQLPEEGLKFMVYLQKENIIDESGMPKERFSAEFPKEGPSILRIQQVVRGDSAAYFCASSPTRQGRNSGANVLTFGAGSRLTVL.

This clone has only a few counts. The V and J genes are TRBV6-5 and TRBJ1-6, with 7 bases matching TRBD1. V lost 8 bases and J lost 5; bases outside the gene matches: 6. CDR1 and CDR2 from the germline V gene are MNHEY and SVGAGI. This CDR3 contains 14 residues. CDR3 region: CASGLQGNNSPLHF. In DNA, the CDR3 is TGTGCCAGCGGACTACAGGGGAATAATTCACCCCTCCACTTT.

V usage is TRBV18 and J usage is TRBJ1-1, with TRBD1 matching 10 bases. V was pared by 4 bases and J by 12 bases, with 11 bases of the junction left unmatched. The CDR3 sequence is 14 residues long. Germline CDR1 KGHSH, CDR2 LQKENI. This chain's CDR3 is CASSQNRGDRGTFF. CDR3 bases: TGTGCCAGCTCACAAAACCGCGGGGACAGGGGAACTTTCTTT.

This chain connects TRBV6-6 to TRBJ2-2, with 8 positions matching TRBD1. V shed 6 bases, J shed 4 bases, and the junction held 10 bases outside the gene matches. CDR3 length equals 16 residues. Germline CDR1 is MNHNY and CDR2 is SVGAGI (reference sequence). The CDR3 region is CASSADRDSATGELFF. CDR3 nucleotides: TGTGCCAGCAGCGCGGACAGGGATTCTGCCACCGGGGAGCTGTTTTTT.

This chain joins TRBV10-2 and TRBJ2-7, with D perhaps matching TRBD2 (5 bases). The germline CDR1 and CDR2 sequences are WSHSY and SAAADI. V was trimmed by 10 bases and J by 2 bases, leaving 18 bases between them. The CDR3 has 14 residues. CDR3 sequence: CATRINTGTYEQYF. The DNA of the CDR3 is TGCGCCACCCGAATCAACACGGGGACCTACGAGCAGTACTTC.

This clone occurred a few times. The chain combines TRBV7-2 with TRBJ2-3; 11 bases map to TRBD2. J gave up 1 base and V 3 bases, and 6 bases lay outside the gene matches. Germline loops: CDR1 SGHTA, CDR2 FQGNSA. The length of the CDR3 is 17 residues. The CDR3 loop is CASSFPGLAAGTDTQYF. The CDR3 DNA reads as TGTGCCAGCAGCTTCCCGGGACTAGCGGCGGGCACAGATACGCAGTATTTT. The full variable domain, in which reference TRBV7-2 and TRBJ2-3 provide the parts outside the CDR3, is GAGVSQSPSNKVTEKGKDVELRCDPISGHTALYWYRQSLGQGLEFLIYFQGNSAPDKSGLPSDRFSAERTGGSVSTLTIQRTQQEDSAVYLCASSFPGLAAGTDTQYFGPGTRLTVL.

CDR3 region: CASSIPGLAGPGELFF. CDR3 DNA: TGTGCCAGCAGTATACCGGGACTAGCGGGGCCCGGGGAGCTGTTTTTT. This sequence joins TRBV28 and TRBJ2-2; 13 bases map to TRBD2. From germline, CDR1 is MDHEN and CDR2 SYDVKM. The V gene end was trimmed by 5 bases and the J gene end by 6 bases; junction bases not matched to a gene: 6. The CDR3 has 16 amino acids.

The chain is built from TRBV6-1 and TRBJ1-2; the D is unclear. V was shortened by 1 base and J by 5 bases, with 8 bases between the two germline ends. Germline loops: CDR1 MNHNS, CDR2 SASEGT. There are 13 residues in the CDR3. This CDR3 is CASSEDGEYGYTF. CDR3 sequence (DNA): TGTGCCAGCAGTGAAGACGGAGAATATGGCTACACCTTC.

In its sample, this clone was seen once. This chain connects TRBV29-1 to TRBJ1-1; D gene ambiguous. Looked up from germline, CDR1 is SQVTM and CDR2 is ANQGSEA. The V end was cut by 6 bases, the J end by 2 bases, with 7 bases between. The CDR3 totals 11 residues. The DNA for the CDR3 is TGCAGCGTGCGGGGAAACACTGAAGCTTTCTTT. Protein sequence: CSVRGNTEAFF. Looking up the rest from reference TRBV29-1 and TRBJ1-1 gives the full variable domain: SAVISQKPSRDICQRGTSLTIQCQVDSQVTMMFWYRQQPGQSLTLIATANQGSEATYESGFVIDKFPISRPNLTFSTLTVSNMSPEDSSIYLCSVRGNTEAFFGQGTRLTVV.

The chain joins TRBV6-6 to TRBJ2-5; D is perhaps TRBD2 (7 bases). This CDR3 is 15 amino acids long. Germline CDR1 and CDR2: MNHNY and SVGAGI (reference sequence). Trimming shortened V by 7 bases and J by 5 bases, and 20 bases separated the two germline ends. The CDR3 DNA is TGTGCCAGCATCCGTAGCGGAGGGGGAGGGGAGACCCAGTACTTC. Its translation is CASIRSGGGGETQYF.

Written as DNA, the CDR3 is TGTGCCAGCAGCTTAACTAGCGGGGACCACCTCTCCTACGAGCAGTACTTC. This gives the protein CASSLTSGDHLSYEQYF. The rearrangement joins TRBV13 to TRBJ2-7, with 10 bases identical to TRBD2. The CDR3 runs to 17 residues. The V segment lost 2 bases and the J segment 0 bases; nucleotides outside the gene matches: 7. Germline loops: CDR1 PRHDT, CDR2 FYEKMQ (reference sequence).

Regarding this clone: One end of the junction varies from germline; a read error may be responsible. The chain links TRBV18 to TRBJ1-1; 7 bases fit TRBD1. The CDR3 runs to 13 residues. The germline V gene encodes CDR1 KGHSH and CDR2 LQKENI. The CDR3 DNA is TGTGCCAGCTCAACACCAGGGGGCACTGAAGCTTTCTTT. Protein product: CASSTPGGTEAFF.

V gene TRBV4-3 combines with J gene TRBJ2-5; no reliable D call. This CDR3 has 17 amino acids. Trimming pared 0 bases from V and 4 bases from J, leaving 18 bases between. Germline values: CDR1 LGHNA, CDR2 YSLEER. Here the CDR3 DNA reads TGCGCCAGCAGCCAAGATTTGGCCCCCCCTCGAGGAGAGACCCAGTACTTC. Translating gives CASSQDLAPPRGETQYF.

This clone was seen just once. The junction shows a germline mismatch at one end, possibly a read error. The rearrangement uses TRBV11-2 and TRBJ1-1; TRBD1 matches at 8 bases. CDR3 length: 13 residues. The germline gives CDR1 SGHAT, CDR2 FQNNGV. The CDR3 reads CASSLGQDRESIF. The CDR3 nucleotides are TGTGCCAGCAGCTTAGGACAGGACAGGGAATCTATCTTT.

The V gene is TRBV19, the J gene TRBJ2-5; 7 bases are a match to TRBD2. V was clipped by 4 bases and J by 0 bases; unmatched bases: 5. Germline CDR1 reads LNHDA; CDR2 reads SQIVND (reference sequence). The CDR3 has 15 residues. DNA of the CDR3: TGTGCCAGTAGTACTAGCGGAGTGTACCAAGAGACCCAGTACTTC. Its protein is CASSTSGVYQETQYF.

The chain couples TRBV9 to TRBJ2-7, with D perhaps matching TRBD1 (6 bases). Trimming removed 0 bases from V and 1 base from J, with 17 bases in between. Per the germline V gene, CDR1 is SGDLS and CDR2 is YYNGEE. This CDR3 is built from 17 residues. CDR3 amino acids: CASSVGYSWDTSYEQYF. As DNA, the CDR3 is TGTGCCAGCAGCGTAGGGTATAGTTGGGACACATCCTACGAGCAGTACTTC.